Here is one TCR beta chain with its context. Its antigen is as yet unknown. Both 60 Vbeta primers and 13 Jbeta primers went into the PCR. Original processing notes: In a later analysis, 75 million to 85 million unique TCR beta chains included roughly 11 million shared by two or more donors. Sequencing was performed with immunoSEQ multiplex PCR; in TCRdb, only in-frame clones are kept and a portion is missing. The DNA was the basis for D and trimming; V, J and clone size are from that table. The listing contains roughly 120,000 clones. The data originate from a study of cytomegalovirus exposure and HLA in healthy donors. Germline CDR1 MNHNS, CDR2 SASEGT. The germline V and J ends were trimmed by 3 bases and 2 bases, with 11 bases remaining between them. The CDR3 spans 15 residues. Study-wide points: The classifier reportedly diagnosed cytomegalovirus status with high sensitivity and specificity. There were several of the most significant clusters that appeared linked to common viral pathogens in a later analysis.

This chain joins TRBV6-1 and TRBJ1-5; no reliable D call. Specimen: PBMCs. This clonotype was obtained from a man younger than 35 in good health and CMV-seronegative. CDR3 sequence (DNA): TGTGCCAGCAGTGACCACCCCTCGGGCAATCAGCCCCAGCATTTT. Its translation is CASSDHPSGNQPQHF.